Shown below are 14 T cell receptor beta chains from a single sample sequenced in a study of blood T cells in healthy people across ages. A second about 6 to 11 cycle PCR used barcoded and J-beta primers. Each CDR3 protein gets one entry after TCRdb re-called the 5' RACE reads with MiXCR. The sample consists of 780,000 or so distinct CDR3 sequences, 56% of them appearing once. Input material: blood. The receptors were gathered from a man aged 35-49 years in good health.

The chain links TRBV7-3 to TRBJ2-1; D uncertain. The V gene lost 5 bases and the J gene lost 0 bases, with 11 bases spanning the gap. The length of the CDR3 is 15 residues. Germline V lookup: CDR1 SGHTA, CDR2 FQGTGA. The CDR3 region has the DNA TGTGCCAGCAGCGAGGACGGTAGCTCCTACAATGAGCAGTTCTTC. Its translation: CASSEDGSSYNEQFF.

This clonotype was observed a few times. The CDR3 nucleotides are TGCAGCGTTGAAGATCTCCAAACGGATAAGGGGACTAGCGGGGCCTACGAGCAGTACTTC. Translated: CSVEDLQTDKGTSGAYEQYF. V and J are TRBV29-1 and TRBJ2-7; 13 nucleotides match TRBD2. J was trimmed by 2 bases and V by 0 bases; bases with no gene match: 16. CDR1 and CDR2 from the germline V gene are SQVTM and ANQGSEA. The CDR3 totals 20 residues.

Comment on this clonotype: At one of its ends the junction is not consistent with the germline gene, which may arise from a read error. V is TRBV5-1 and J is TRBJ2-3; 7 bases fit TRBD2. CDR1 and CDR2 (germline): SGHRS, YFSETQ. The CDR3 runs to 17 residues. The CDR3 is CASSLVGGGSGTDAQYF. DNA for the CDR3: TGCGCCAGCAGCTTGGTGGGAGGCGGGAGCGGCACAGATGCGCAGTATTTT.

Only one count was recorded for this clonotype. This rearrangement joins TRBV24-1 to TRBJ1-1, with 9 nucleotides matching TRBD1. Trimming removed 8 bases from V and 8 bases from J; junction bases left unmatched: 8. From germline, CDR1 is KGHDR and CDR2 SFDVKD. The CDR3 totals 13 residues. The CDR3 protein is CATKRTGEREAFF. CDR3 in DNA: TGTGCCACCAAACGGACAGGGGAGAGGGAAGCTTTCTTT.

This chain links TRBV9 with TRBJ1-1; the D gene is possibly TRBD1 (6 bases). The V end lost 4 bases, the J end lost 4 bases, and 17 bases lay between the germline ends. Per the germline V gene, CDR1 is SGDLS and CDR2 is YYNGEE. The length of the CDR3 is 15 residues. CDR3 sequence: CASSPSDRPRTEAFF. CDR3 bases: TGTGCCAGCAGCCCCTCGGACAGACCACGCACTGAAGCTTTCTTT.

This clonotype was observed a few times. The CDR3 coding sequence is TGTGCCAGCAGCCCCGAAAGCGGGAGCAACCTGGGGGAGACCCAGTACTTC. The encoded protein is CASSPESGSNLGETQYF. The chain carries TRBV9 and TRBJ2-4; TRBD2 aligns across 8 bases. The DNA end is more similar to TRBJ2-5, so the J call may be wrong. Germline CDR1 SGDLS, CDR2 YYNGEE. This CDR3 contains 17 residues.

This clonotype showed up just a few times. The chain combines TRBV20-1 with TRBJ2-3, with TRBD2 matching over 10 bases. Germline trimming cut 3 bases from V and 5 bases from J; bases unmatched to any gene: 11. This CDR3 comprises 16 residues. Germline V gene sequence: CDR1 DFQATT, CDR2 SNEGSKA (reference sequence). The CDR3 region has the DNA TGCAGTGCTAGCCAGTCAGCGGGGGGGCACCAAGATACGCAGTATTTT. Translating it yields CSASQSAGGHQDTQYF.

This chain uses TRBV7-6 with TRBJ1-1; tentative D call: TRBD1 (5 bases). V lost 5 bases, J lost 4 bases, and 23 bases lay in between. CDR3 length equals 17 residues. CDR1 is SGHVS, CDR2 FNYEAQ, per germline. DNA of the CDR3: TGTGCCAGCAGCCAAAGCCCCGGGGGAGATCTGGTCACTGAAGCTTTCTTT. Translation gives CASSQSPGGDLVTEAFF.

This clonotype has just a few counts. V gene TRBV20-1 combines with J gene TRBJ2-1; the D gene is possibly TRBD2 (6 bases). The germline CDR1 and CDR2 sequences are DFQATT and SNEGSKA (reference sequence). This CDR3 has 15 amino acids. Deletions cut 0 bases from V and 4 bases from J, with 13 bases between. The DNA for the CDR3 is TGCAGTGCTAGAGATCAGGAGCGGGCTTACAATGAGCAGTTCTTC. Translating gives CSARDQERAYNEQFF.

The chain has TRBV20-1 and TRBJ2-7, with D perhaps TRBD1 (6 bases). The germline V gene has CDR1 DFQATT and CDR2 SNEGSKA (reference sequence). The ends were cut back, 5 bases at V and 4 bases at J, with 12 bases in the middle. This CDR3 has 12 residues. The CDR3 sequence: CSAPNQGYEQYF. The CDR3 DNA reads TGCAGTGCTCCAAATCAGGGGTACGAGCAGTACTTC.

With regard to this clonotype: A much larger clone lies one base from this, so it may be a read error. The chain has TRBV29-1 and TRBJ2-1, with a weak D call TRBD2 (5 bases). Germline V gene lookup returns CDR1 SQVTM and CDR2 ANQGSEA. V was trimmed by 4 bases and J by 10 bases, leaving 11 bases between them. This CDR3 contains 11 residues. The CDR3 DNA sequence: TGCAGCGTTGGGGATCCGGGGGAGCAGTTCTTC. Its protein is CSVGDPGEQFF.

The V and J genes are TRBV7-9 and TRBJ2-4; TRBD1 agrees at 7 bases. Germline CDR1 is SEHNR and CDR2 is FQNEAQ (reference sequence). The CDR3 loop spans 16 amino acids. V dropped 0 bases and J dropped 6; count of bases not matched to a gene: 8. CDR3 region: CASSLASGTELNIQYF. CDR3 DNA: TGTGCCAGCAGCTTAGCCTCCGGGACAGAGCTAAACATTCAGTACTTC. Variable domain in full (rest from reference TRBV7-9 and TRBJ2-4): DTGVSQNPRHKITKRGQNVTFRCDPISEHNRLYWYRQTLGQGPEFLTYFQNEAQLEKSRLLSDRFSAERPKGSFSTLEIQRTEQGDSAMYLCASSLASGTELNIQYFGAGTRLSVL.

The gene calls are TRBV7-3 and TRBJ2-1; the D gene is possibly TRBD1 (5 bases). Germline V lookup: CDR1 SGHTA, CDR2 FQGTGA. The CDR3 totals 17 residues. Trimming removed 1 base at V and 3 bases at J, with 16 bases between. CDR3 nucleotides: TGTGCCAGCAGCTTAAATGGGGCAAACGCTGGCTACAATGAGCAGTTCTTC. Translating it yields CASSLNGANAGYNEQFF. Looking up the rest from reference TRBV7-3 and TRBJ2-1 gives the full variable domain: GAGVSQTPSNKVTEKGKYVELRCDPISGHTALYWYRQSLGQGPEFLIYFQGTGAADDSGLPNDRFFAVRPEGSVSTLKIQRTERGDSAVYLCASSLNGANAGYNEQFFGPGTRLTVL.

This chain joins TRBV20-1 and TRBJ1-5; D remains unclear. V lost 1 base and J lost 2, with 9 bases in between. CDR1 is DFQATT and CDR2 is SNEGSKA in the germline V gene (reference sequence). The CDR3 length is 14 residues. CDR3 nucleotide sequence: TGCAGTGCTAGAGGGGTTGCGGGCAATCAGCCCCAGCATTTT. Encoded protein: CSARGVAGNQPQHF.